This section outlines one T cell receptor (beta chain) sequence together with its context. Its antigen is still unknown. J lost 4 bases, V lost 4 bases, and 6 bases had no gene match. The V gene's germline CDR1 is SGHRS and CDR2 YFSETQ. This CDR3 region has 16 residues. These data are taken from a study of cytomegalovirus exposure and HLA in healthy donors. The PCR made use of 60 Vbeta and 13 Jbeta primers. This table comes from immunoSEQ multiplex PCR, and its TCRdb copy is limited to in-frame clones, with some not included. The sample gives about 85,000 clones, 80% of which show up once; roughly 25% is in the top ten. Study observations and caveats: In a later analysis, across HLA loci, associated TCR counts were highest for DRB1, lowest for HLA-C. It was 160 or so TCR beta chains that were listed as cytomegalovirus-associated.

The chain employs TRBV5-1 and TRBJ2-3, with 13 bases identical to TRBD2. This sequence was found in a woman in her forties or fifties in good health and CMV-seropositive. The sequenced sample was PBMCs. The chain's CDR3 is CASSPRLAGGSDTQYF. As DNA, the CDR3 is TGCGCCAGCAGCCCTCGACTAGCGGGAGGCTCAGATACGCAGTATTTT.